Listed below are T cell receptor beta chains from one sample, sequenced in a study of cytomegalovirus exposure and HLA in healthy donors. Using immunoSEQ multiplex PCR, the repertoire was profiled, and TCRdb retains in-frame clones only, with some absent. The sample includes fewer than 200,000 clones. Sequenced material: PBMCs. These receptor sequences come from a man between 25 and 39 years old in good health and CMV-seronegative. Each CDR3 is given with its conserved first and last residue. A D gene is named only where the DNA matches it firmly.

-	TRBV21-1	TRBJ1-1	TGTGCCAGCAGCAAAGCCTCTCTGGACAGGAATATCCCCCGAAGGACTGAAGCTTTCTTT	CASSKASLDRNIPRRTEAFF
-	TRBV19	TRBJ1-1	TGTGCCAGTAGCAGGGGCTTCACTGAAGCTTTCTTT	CASSRGFTEAFF
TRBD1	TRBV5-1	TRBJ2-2	TGCGCCAGCAGCGGGACAGGGAACACCGGGGAGCTGTTTTTT	CASSGTGNTGELFF
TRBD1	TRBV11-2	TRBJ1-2	TGTGCCAGCAGCTTCACGGGACAGGGGAGCGGCTACACCTTC	CASSFTGQGSGYTF
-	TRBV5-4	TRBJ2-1	TGTGCCAGCAGAACCATAGCCGAAAATGAGCAGTTCTTC	CASRTIAENEQFF
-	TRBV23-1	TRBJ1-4	TGCGCCAGCCTAAGAAGGGGGGGGGAAGGCGAAAAACTGTTTTTT	CASLRRGGEGEKLFF
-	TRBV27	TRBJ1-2	TGTGCCAGCAGTTTATACGGGGGACTAAACTATGGCTACACCTTC	CASSLYGGLNYGYTF
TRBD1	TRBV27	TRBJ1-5	TGTGCCAGTAGCGTTCAAGGGGGCGGTCAGCCCCAGCATTTT	CASSVQGGGQPQHF
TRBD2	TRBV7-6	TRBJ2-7	TGTGCCAGCAGCTACCCGGGGGGGGCCTACGAGCAGTACTTC	CASSYPGGAYEQYF
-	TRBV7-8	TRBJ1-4	TGTGCCAGCAGCTTGGCCGGGGGTTTTAATGAAAAACTGTTTTTT	CASSLAGGFNEKLFF
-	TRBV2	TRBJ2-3	TGTGCCAGCAGTGAAGGTGAGGGAGTTGCAGATACGCAGTATTTT	CASSEGEGVADTQYF
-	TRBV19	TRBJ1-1	TGTGCCAGTAGTATATGGGGCAGGGGGAACACTGAAGCTTTCTTT	CASSIWGRGNTEAFF
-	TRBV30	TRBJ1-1	TGTGCCTACCGGGGAACGGACAACACTGAAGCTTTCTTT	CAYRGTDNTEAFF